A selection of T cell receptor beta chains follows, all from one sample in a study of blood T cells in healthy people across ages. Each CDR3 protein is one row after TCRdb ran MiXCR on the 5' RACE reads. The sample includes roughly 1 million distinct CDR3 sequences, approximately 26% of them seen just once. These sequences were also reported in another study, on T cells of mothers and their children.

Sequencing used blood. These receptors all come from a girl aged 2-15 years in good health. The CDR3 runs from the conserved cysteine through the conserved F or W. A D gene is named only where the DNA matches it firmly. The size field is filled for only some rows; it gives once, few, many or a size class.

>NA|TRBJ2-1|16|NA|TRBV12-5
CASGNPLAFKPNEQFF
TGTGCTAGTGGTAACCCCCTAGCGTTTAAACCGAATGAGCAGTTCTTC
>NA|TRBJ1-1|13|few|TRBV29-1
CSVVRASNTEAFF
TGCAGCGTTGTGCGCGCCTCGAACACTGAAGCTTTCTTT
>NA|TRBJ1-1|12|few|TRBV20-1
CSAPQGLTEAFF
TGCAGTGCTCCCCAGGGACTCACTGAAGCTTTCTTT
>NA|TRBJ2-7|13|few|TRBV28
CASTPGGAREQYF
TGTGCCAGCACCCCAGGGGGGGCCAGAGAGCAGTACTTC
>TRBD1|TRBJ2-4|15|NA|TRBV6-6
CASSYLGGAKNIQYF
TGTGCCAGCAGTTACCTAGGGGGCGCGAAGAACATTCAGTACTTC
>NA|TRBJ1-4|17|few|TRBV28
CASSLIGTVATNEKLFF
TGTGCCAGCAGTTTGATAGGCACCGTTGCAACTAATGAAAAACTGTTTTTT
>NA|TRBJ2-7|14|few|TRBV28
CASSQIWAHYEQYF
TGTGCCAGCAGTCAAATCTGGGCCCATTACGAGCAGTACTTC
>TRBD1|TRBJ1-4|16|few|TRBV20-1
CSARVATGTGYEKLFF
TGCAGTGCTAGAGTTGCCACCGGGACAGGGTATGAAAAACTGTTTTTT
>NA|TRBJ2-6|13|few|TRBV7-3
CASGDFGANVLTF
TGTGCCAGCGGGGACTTCGGGGCCAACGTCCTGACTTTC
>TRBD2|TRBJ2-5|14|few|TRBV29-1
CSVGVGGYQETQYF
TGCAGCGTTGGAGTGGGAGGGTACCAAGAGACCCAGTACTTC
>TRBD1|TRBJ2-5|13|NA|TRBV20-1
CSARGTGGETQYF
TGCAGTGCTAGAGGGACAGGGGGGGAGACCCAGTACTTC
>NA|TRBJ2-1|14|NA|TRBV13
CASSTLSSYNEQFF
TGTGCCAGCAGCACTCTGAGCTCCTACAATGAGCAGTTCTTC
>NA|TRBJ2-7|14|NA|TRBV7-2
CASSLRREAYEQYF
TGTGCCAGCAGCTTAAGGCGGGAAGCCTACGAGCAGTACTTC
>NA|TRBJ1-5|15|few|TRBV7-2
CASSLYHAGNQPQHF
TGTGCCAGCAGCTTATACCACGCGGGCAATCAGCCCCAGCATTTT
>TRBD2|TRBJ2-1|16|few|TRBV2
CATLSSSGGTQNEQFF
TGTGCCACCCTTTCCTCTAGCGGGGGGACTCAGAATGAGCAGTTCTTC
>NA|TRBJ2-3|17|NA|TRBV15
CATSRDPGRLMGNTQYF
TGTGCCACCAGCAGAGATCCGGGACGGCTCATGGGGAATACGCAGTATTTT
>NA|TRBJ2-1|15|NA|TRBV20-1
CSAQNNRGGGNEQFF
TGCAGTGCACAGAATAACAGGGGAGGGGGCAATGAGCAGTTCTTC
>NA|TRBJ2-2|14|few|TRBV5-1
CASSGGRNTGELFF
TGCGCCAGCAGTGGGGGGCGGAACACCGGGGAGCTGTTTTTT
>TRBD2|TRBJ2-7|17|NA|TRBV5-1
CASKSQTSGRHSYEQYF
TGCGCCAGCAAGTCTCAGACTAGCGGGAGGCACTCCTACGAGCAGTACTTC
>NA|TRBJ1-3|21|NA|TRBV5-4
CASSLASGSVGGTPFGNTIYF
TGTGCCAGCAGCTTGGCGAGTGGTTCGGTTGGCGGAACCCCCTTTGGAAACACCATATATTTT
>NA|TRBJ1-4|15|NA|TRBV14
CASSQDGEANEKLFF
TGTGCCAGCAGCCAAGACGGGGAGGCTAATGAAAAACTGTTTTTT
>NA|TRBJ2-5|14|NA|TRBV20-1
CSASAGTGGETQYF
TGCAGTGCTAGTGCAGGGACCGGAGGGGAGACCCAGTACTTC
>NA|TRBJ2-5|15|few|TRBV25-1
CASSESWGAQESQYF
TGTGCCAGCAGTGAATCTTGGGGAGCCCAAGAGTCCCAGTACTTC
>NA|TRBJ2-6|12|NA|TRBV29-1
CSVNSWANVLTF
TGCAGCGTTAACTCTTGGGCCAACGTCCTGACTTTC
>NA|TRBJ2-1|13|NA|TRBV28
CASSLARALEQFF
TGTGCCAGCAGTTTGGCCAGGGCTCTGGAGCAGTTCTTC
>TRBD1|TRBJ1-2|16|once|TRBV27
CASSLTGQGVLGGYTF
TGTGCCAGCAGTTTAACTGGACAGGGAGTCCTAGGGGGCTACACCTTC
>NA|TRBJ1-4|12|many|TRBV7-2
CASSSSGEKLFF
TGTGCCAGCAGTTCCAGCGGTGAAAAACTGTTTTTT
>NA|TRBJ2-3|14|NA|TRBV12-3/TRBV12-4
CASKVSGGVDTQYF
TGTGCCAGCAAGGTCTCGGGGGGCGTCGATACGCAGTATTTT
>TRBD1|TRBJ1-1|12|many|TRBV29-1
CSGKQGSTEAFF
TGCAGCGGTAAACAGGGGTCCACTGAAGCTTTCTTT
>TRBD2|TRBJ2-1|16|few|TRBV6-5
CASSYYWGGINNEQFF
TGTGCCAGCAGTTACTATTGGGGGGGTATCAACAATGAGCAGTTCTTC
>NA|TRBJ1-2|11|NA|TRBV6-1
CASSGIDGYTF
TGTGCCAGCAGTGGAATAGACGGCTACACCTTC